This TCR beta chain was observed in a study of blood T cell repertoires in COVID-19. This table comes from immunoSEQ multiplex PCR, and its TCRdb copy is limited to in-frame clones, with some not included. The sample lists 200,000 to 300,000 clones; about nine tenths were seen once. This receptor was taken from a woman aged 35 to 49 with acute or convalescent COVID-19. Sequencing was performed on peripheral blood.

CDR3 region: CASTSGSDGYTF. DNA for the CDR3: TGTGCCAGCACCTCGGGGAGCGATGGCTACACCTTC. The chain recombines TRBV6-5 with TRBJ1-2, with D unresolved. The CDR3 consists of 12 residues. V lost 7 bases, J lost 6 bases, and 12 bases lay in between. The germline CDR1 and CDR2 sequences are MNHEY and SVGAGI.